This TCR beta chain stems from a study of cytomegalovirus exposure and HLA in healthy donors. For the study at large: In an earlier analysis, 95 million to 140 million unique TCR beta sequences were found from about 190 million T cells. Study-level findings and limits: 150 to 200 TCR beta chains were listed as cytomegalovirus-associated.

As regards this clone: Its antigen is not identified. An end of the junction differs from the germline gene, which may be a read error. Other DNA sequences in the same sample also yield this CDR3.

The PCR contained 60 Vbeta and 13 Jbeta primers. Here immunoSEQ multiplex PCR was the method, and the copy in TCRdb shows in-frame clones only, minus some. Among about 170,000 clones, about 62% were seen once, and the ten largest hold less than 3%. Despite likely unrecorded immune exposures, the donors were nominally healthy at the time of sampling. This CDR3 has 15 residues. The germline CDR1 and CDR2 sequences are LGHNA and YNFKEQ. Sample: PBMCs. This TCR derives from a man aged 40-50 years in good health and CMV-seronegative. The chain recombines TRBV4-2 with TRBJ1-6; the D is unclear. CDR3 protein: CASSQGVSGNSPLHF. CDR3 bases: TGTGCCAGCAGCCAAGGGGTATCGGGTAATTCCCCCCTCCACTTT.